The 26 T cell receptor beta chains below come from one sample, sequenced in a study of cytomegalovirus exposure and HLA in healthy donors. Researchers ran the PCR with 60 Vbeta and 13 Jbeta primers. Profiling relied on immunoSEQ multiplex PCR, and the TCRdb table lists in-frame clones only, not all of them. The sample contains more than 65,000 clones, 60% to 75% of which appear only once. The sequencing sample was made of PBMCs. These receptors all come from a woman aged 60 to 75 in good health and CMV-seropositive.

This clone was detected only once. The chain recombines TRBV7-8 with TRBJ1-1, with 10 bases identical to TRBD1. Germline V lookup: CDR1 SGHVS, CDR2 FQNEAQ. The CDR3 is 13 residues long. Trimming cost V 3 bases and J 8 bases; bases outside gene matches: 3. CDR3 bases: TGTGCCAGCAGCTTCGACAGGGGGCGGGAAGCTTTCTTT. It specifies CASSFDRGREAFF.

The CDR3 loop reads CASSLQMNTEAFF. For the CDR3, the DNA is TGTGCCAGCAGCTTACAAATGAACACTGAAGCTTTCTTT. The rearrangement joins TRBV7-3 to TRBJ1-1; no clear D. Looked up from germline, CDR1 is SGHTA and CDR2 is FQGTGA. The germline V and J ends were trimmed by 2 bases and 0 bases, with 4 bases remaining between them. This CDR3 has 13 amino acids.

J is TRBJ2-2 and V is TRBV5-1, with unresolved D. CDR3 length: 13 amino acids. V lost 4 bases, J lost 4 bases, and 8 bases lay in between. Germline values: CDR1 SGHRS, CDR2 YFSETQ. CDR3 sequence reads: CASSTTPTGELFF. The CDR3 DNA sequence: TGCGCCAGCAGCACTACACCCACCGGGGAGCTGTTTTTT.

This clone was observed a handful of times. A single base is all that separates this from a far larger clone, so a read error is likely. The V gene is TRBV2, the J gene TRBJ1-5; weak D call: TRBD1 (5 bases). The germline CDR1 and CDR2 sequences are SNHLY and FYNNEI. V lost 6 bases, J lost 5 bases, and 17 bases lay in between. The CDR3 is 15 amino acids. The CDR3 coding sequence is TGTGCCAGCAGGGAGCCGGCGGGGCGCGATCAGCCCCAGCATTTT. Its protein is CASREPAGRDQPQHF.

As concerns this clone: As the CDR3 is not closed by the conserved phenylalanine or tryptophan, this likely results from a read error. The chain is built from TRBV30 and TRBJ1-1; no firm D call. Germline lookup yields CDR1 GTSNPN and CDR2 SVGIG (reference sequence). Trimming stripped 2 bases from V and 1 base from J, with 8 bases between. CDR3 size: 13 residues. CDR3 in DNA: TGTGCCTGGAGTCGGGGTGGGAACACTGAAGCTTTCGTT. This translates into CAWSRGGNTEAFV.

This chain joins TRBV7-3 and TRBJ1-1; 11 bases fit TRBD1. This CDR3 is 15 amino acids long. The germline V gene encodes CDR1 SGHTA and CDR2 FQGTGA. J was trimmed by 8 bases and V by 2 bases; bases with no gene match: 7. In nucleotides, the CDR3 is TGTGCCAGCAGCTTACTCGGACAGGGGGCGACAGAAGCTTTCTTT. As protein: CASSLLGQGATEAFF.

The chain recombines TRBV20-1 with TRBJ1-2; tentative D call: TRBD1 (5 bases). The CDR3 is made up of 11 amino acids. The germline V gene has CDR1 DFQATT and CDR2 SNEGSKA (reference sequence). The ends were cut back, 6 bases at V and 5 bases at J, with 10 bases in the middle. The CDR3 region is CSAIPGYGYTF. CDR3 nucleotides: TGCAGTGCCATACCAGGGTATGGCTACACCTTC.

Of note for this clone: Other DNA sequences in the same sample also yield this CDR3. The chain has TRBV15 and TRBJ1-1, with no clear D. CDR1 is LNHNV, CDR2 YYDKDF, per germline (reference sequence). The CDR3 covers 13 residues. Trimming stripped 8 bases from V and 2 bases from J, with 12 bases between. CDR3 coding DNA: TGTGCCACCGAGGCTGGGTCAAACACTGAAGCTTTCTTT. This gives the protein CATEAGSNTEAFF.

This chain uses TRBV9 with TRBJ1-2; D may be TRBD1 (5 bases). The CDR3 totals 13 residues. With 3 bases removed from V and 8 bases from J, the gap between germline ends came to 14 bases. CDR1 and CDR2 (germline): SGDLS, YYNGEE. The CDR3 spells CASSGGLARGYTF. Here the CDR3 DNA reads TGTGCCAGCAGCGGGGGACTGGCTAGGGGCTACACCTTC.

The chain combines TRBV6-5 with TRBJ1-2; 7 bases fit TRBD1. Trimming took 3 bases from V and 4 from J; bases not matched to a gene: 8. The germline V gene has CDR1 MNHEY and CDR2 SVGAGI. The CDR3 totals 15 residues. The CDR3 reads CASSYGVRGSYGYTF. CDR3 nucleotides: TGTGCCAGCAGTTATGGTGTCAGGGGGAGCTATGGCTACACCTTC.

The chain recombines TRBV10-3 with TRBJ2-7, with D tentatively TRBD1 (5 bases). The length of the CDR3 is 13 residues. From germline, CDR1 is ENHRY and CDR2 SYGVKD. Trimming left V 10 bases short and J 0 bases short, with 13 bases between. This CDR3 is CATRDSLSYEQYF. Written as DNA, the CDR3 is TGTGCCACTCGAGACAGCCTCTCCTACGAGCAGTACTTC.

The chain carries TRBV4-2 and TRBJ2-7; 11 bases line up with TRBD2. With V trimmed by 1 base and J by 1 base, 3 bases remained unmatched. This CDR3 contains 16 residues. Germline V lookup: CDR1 LGHNA, CDR2 YNFKEQ. Here the CDR3 reads CASSQGLAGLSYEQYF. CDR3 in DNA: TGTGCCAGCAGCCAAGGACTAGCGGGGCTATCCTACGAGCAGTACTTC.

This clone was observed a handful of times. V usage is TRBV6-1 and J usage is TRBJ1-5; D is perhaps TRBD1 (6 bases). Trimming took off 5 bases at V and 3 bases at J, with 8 bases between the two ends. The CDR3 extends over 13 amino acids. Per the germline V gene, CDR1 is MNHNS and CDR2 is SASEGT. DNA of the CDR3: TGTGCCAGCAGTAGGGACAACAATCAGCCCCAGCATTTT. The encoded protein is CASSRDNNQPQHF.

The chain is built from TRBV6-6 and TRBJ1-5, with TRBD1 matching 8 bases. CDR1 and CDR2 (germline): MNHNY, SVGAGI (reference sequence). The ends lost 10 bases at V and 9 bases at J; junction bases unmatched: 8. The CDR3 covers 12 residues. The CDR3 reads CAIRQGRMPQHF. In DNA form, the CDR3 reads TGTGCCATACGACAGGGGAGGATGCCCCAGCATTTT.

The gene calls are TRBV7-8 and TRBJ1-5; D is unclear. Germline V CDR1 and CDR2: SGHVS, FQNEAQ. CDR3 size: 17 residues. V was clipped by 1 base and J by 3 bases, with 16 bases between them. CDR3 in amino acids: CASSLGPSTSNNQPQHF. The CDR3, as DNA: TGTGCCAGCAGCTTAGGTCCATCCACCTCTAACAATCAGCCCCAGCATTTT. The variable domain in full, with the rest retrieved from reference TRBV7-8 and TRBJ1-5, is GAGVSQSPRYKVAKRGQDVALRCDPISGHVSLFWYQQALGQGPEFLTYFQNEAQLDKSGLPSDRFFAERPEGSVSTLKIQRTQQEDSAVYLCASSLGPSTSNNQPQHFGDGTRLSIL.

The V call is TRBV6-5, the J call TRBJ2-5, with 8 bases that match TRBD1. The DNA end is more similar to TRBJ2-7, so the J call may be wrong. This CDR3 region has 14 residues. Germline lookup yields CDR1 MNHEY and CDR2 SVGAGI. The CDR3 spells CASRNQGARYEQYF. The CDR3, as DNA: TGTGCCAGCAGGAACCAGGGGGCTCGGTACGAGCAGTACTTC.

A few counts support this clone. This chain joins TRBV6-5 and TRBJ1-1, with 7 positions matching TRBD1. Per germline, CDR1 MNHEY and CDR2 SVGAGI. This CDR3 spans 14 amino acids. The trim removed 6 bases at V and 0 bases at J, leaving 4 bases unmatched. The CDR3 protein is CASRKGQLNTEAFF. DNA of the CDR3: TGTGCCAGCAGGAAGGGACAGTTGAACACTGAAGCTTTCTTT.

This sequence joins TRBV2 and TRBJ1-1; tentatively, D is TRBD1 (5 bases). Germline lookup yields CDR1 SNHLY and CDR2 FYNNEI. V was pared by 7 bases and J by 0 bases, with 12 bases between. CDR3 length equals 14 residues. CDR3 sequence (DNA): TGTGCCAGCATCGAGGGACTGTTGAACACTGAAGCTTTCTTT. This sequence encodes CASIEGLLNTEAFF.

Remarks on this clone: The sample has other DNA sequences that encode this CDR3 too. The V and J genes are TRBV7-2 and TRBJ1-1, with a tentative D call TRBD1 (5 bases). Germline-derived CDR1 and CDR2 are SGHTA and FQGNSA. V lost 2 bases to trimming and J lost 1 base, with 8 bases between them. The CDR3 is 14 amino acids. In DNA, the CDR3 is TGTGCCAGCAGCTTACAGGGCGGGAACACTGAAGCTTTCTTT. It specifies CASSLQGGNTEAFF.

The J gene is TRBJ1-1, the V gene TRBV19; D is unclear. Trimming took 0 bases from V and 8 from J, leaving 7 bases between them. This CDR3 region has 12 residues. Germline V gene lookup returns CDR1 LNHDA and CDR2 SQIVND (reference sequence). The CDR3, as DNA: TGTGCCAGTAGTATAGACGGGAGAGAAGCTTTCTTT. It is translated as CASSIDGREAFF.

Of note for this clone: Other DNA sequences of this sample code for an identical CDR3. The chain joins TRBV2 to TRBJ1-6; the match to TRBD1 covers 8 bases. Germline CDR1 is SNHLY and CDR2 is FYNNEI. V shed 7 bases, J shed 10 bases, and the junction held 9 bases outside the gene matches. The CDR3 contains 14 residues. The CDR3 bases are TGTGCCAGCAAGATGGACAGGGTTAACTCACCCCTCCACTTT. Amino acid sequence: CASKMDRVNSPLHF. Full variable domain (outside the CDR3, taken from reference TRBV2 and TRBJ1-6): EPEVTQTPSHQVTQMGQEVILRCVPISNHLYFYWYRQILGQKVEFLVSFYNNEISEKSEIFDDQFSVERPDGSNFTLKIRSTKLEDSAMYFCASKMDRVNSPLHFGNGTRLTVT.

The chain combines TRBV6-5 with TRBJ1-2, with no clear D. V lost 8 bases, J lost 4 bases, and 11 bases lay in between. Germline-derived CDR1 and CDR2 are MNHEY and SVGAGI. The CDR3 sequence is 12 residues long. In nucleotides, the CDR3 is TGTGCCAGCTTTGCTGGTAGCTATGGCTACACCTTC. This gives the protein CASFAGSYGYTF.

CDR3: CASRAGTGRYGYTF. For the CDR3, the DNA is TGTGCCAGCAGAGCCGGGACAGGGAGGTATGGCTACACCTTC. The J gene is TRBJ1-2, the V gene TRBV2, with 9 positions matching TRBD1. Germline V gene lookup returns CDR1 SNHLY and CDR2 FYNNEI. The CDR3 has 14 amino acids. J was trimmed by 5 bases and V by 6 bases; bases with no gene match: 7.

The chain has TRBV10-3 and TRBJ2-3; TRBD2 matches at 9 bases. The V and J ends lost 8 bases and 5 bases, in that order; junction bases with no gene match: 8. The germline CDR1 and CDR2 sequences are ENHRY and SYGVKD. The CDR3 is 14 amino acids. CDR3 loop: CAIAAGGPGDTQYF. CDR3 nucleotide sequence: TGTGCCATCGCGGCGGGGGGGCCAGGAGATACGCAGTATTTT.

The genes are TRBV5-4 and TRBJ2-1; 15 bases map to TRBD2. The CDR3 has 16 amino acids. Unmatched junction bases numbered 7, after V lost 4 bases and J lost 8 bases. Germline loops: CDR1 SGHNT, CDR2 YYREEE (reference sequence). The CDR3 DNA sequence: TGTGCCAGCAGCCCCGGGACTAGCGGGAGGATCGATGAGCAGTTCTTC. Protein product: CASSPGTSGRIDEQFF.

CDR3 sequence reads: CAWSVILGQGTEAFF. For the CDR3, the DNA is TGTGCCTGGAGTGTAATATTGGGACAAGGAACTGAAGCTTTCTTT. This sequence joins TRBV30 and TRBJ1-1; a weak D match, TRBD1 (6 bases). The germline gives CDR1 GTSNPN, CDR2 SVGIG (reference sequence). This CDR3 comprises 15 residues. The ends were cut back, 0 bases at V and 5 bases at J, with 16 bases in the middle. Using reference TRBV30 and TRBJ1-1 for the parts outside the CDR3, the full variable domain is SQTIHQWPATLVQPVGSPLSLECTVEGTSNPNLYWYRQAAGRGLQLLFYSVGIGQISSEVPQNLSASRPQDRQFILSSKKLLLSDSGFYLCAWSVILGQGTEAFFGQGTRLTVV.